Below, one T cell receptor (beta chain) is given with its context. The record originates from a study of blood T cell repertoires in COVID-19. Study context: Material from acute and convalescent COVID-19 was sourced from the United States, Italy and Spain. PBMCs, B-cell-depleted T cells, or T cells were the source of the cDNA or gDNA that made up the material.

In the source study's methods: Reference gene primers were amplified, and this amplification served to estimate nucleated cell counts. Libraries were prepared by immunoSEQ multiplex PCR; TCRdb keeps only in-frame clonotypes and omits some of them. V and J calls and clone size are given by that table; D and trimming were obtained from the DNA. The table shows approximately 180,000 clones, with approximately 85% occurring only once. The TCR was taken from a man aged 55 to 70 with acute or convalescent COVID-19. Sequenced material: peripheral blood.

CDR3 nucleotides: TGCGCCAGCAGCCTAGGGACTCTTGGGGAAAAACTGTTTTTT. Amino acid sequence: CASSLGTLGEKLFF. The chain links TRBV5-1 to TRBJ1-4; D may be TRBD1 (5 bases). This CDR3 comprises 14 residues. V lost 4 bases to trimming and J lost 8 bases, with 15 bases between them. Germline loops: CDR1 SGHRS, CDR2 YFSETQ.